This T cell receptor beta chain derives from a study of CD8+CD57+ T cells in acquired aplastic anemia. Study in general: The mean DNA yield obtained from sorted CD4+ and CD8+ cells came to 3.2 ug.

The sequenced patients had an expansion of CD8+CD57+ cells seen by flow cytometry. Diagnosis of severe acquired aplastic anemia applied to all patients. Receipt of therapy had not occurred in any patient by the time of blood sampling. CDR3 and TCR beta VDJ profiling relied on a genomic DNA template. TCRdb recomputed calls from the reads with MiXCR, one row per CDR3 protein. The data show approximately 190,000 distinct CDR3 sequences, 48% seen once. The table lists this clonotype with a few counts. The CDR3 covers 12 residues. V was pared by 2 bases and J by 5 bases, with 6 bases between. Germline V gene sequence: CDR1 ENHRY, CDR2 SYGVKD.

The chain is built from TRBV10-3 and TRBJ1-1, with D uncertain. The receptor was derived from a human donor with aplastic anemia. Source material: sorted CD4+, CD8+, or CD8+CD57+ T cells (not recorded which) from PBMCs. CDR3 in amino acids: CAISEVGTEAFF. For the CDR3, the DNA is TGTGCCATCAGTGAGGTAGGGACTGAAGCTTTCTTT.